The 21 T cell receptor beta chains in this list originate from one sample, sequenced in a study of blood T cell repertoires in COVID-19. The protocol was immunoSEQ multiplex PCR, while the TCRdb copy is restricted to in-frame clones and leaves out a portion. This sample has 200,000 or so clones, with 80% to 85% found just once. Sequencing was performed on peripheral blood. These receptor sequences come from a woman of 80 years or more with COVID-19, enrolled during active disease.

There are a few counts of this clone. This chain joins TRBV28 and TRBJ1-1, with TRBD1 matching over 9 bases. The V gene's germline CDR1 is MDHEN and CDR2 SYDVKM. CDR3 length equals 15 residues. V was pared by 7 bases and J by 4 bases, with 10 bases of the junction left unmatched. The CDR3 sequence is CASTNPGTGLTEAFF. Here the CDR3 DNA reads TGTGCCAGCACGAACCCCGGGACAGGGCTCACTGAAGCTTTCTTT.

CDR3 nucleotides: TGCGCCAGCAATGACTTCTCTGGGGCCAACGTCCTGACTTTC. Protein sequence: CASNDFSGANVLTF. V is TRBV5-1 and J is TRBJ2-6; D not certain. The germline V and J ends were trimmed by 6 bases and 0 bases, with 7 bases remaining between them. Germline values: CDR1 SGHRS, CDR2 YFSETQ. The CDR3 loop spans 14 amino acids.

This chain links TRBV5-1 with TRBJ2-5; possible D gene TRBD2, 6 bases. Germline CDR1 is SGHRS and CDR2 is YFSETQ. The V end lost 4 bases, the J end lost 3 bases, and 10 bases lay between the germline ends. This CDR3 has 13 amino acids. CDR3 loop: CASSTTGEETQYF. The CDR3 DNA reads TGCGCCAGCAGCACGACGGGGGAAGAGACCCAGTACTTC.

V and J are TRBV28 and TRBJ1-3; D gene ambiguous. CDR1 is MDHEN, CDR2 SYDVKM, per germline. The CDR3 covers 14 residues. Trimming removed 2 bases at V and 7 bases at J, with 12 bases between. The CDR3 protein is CASSLGFLRNTIYF. For the CDR3, the DNA is TGTGCCAGCAGTTTAGGGTTTCTGAGGAACACCATATATTTT.

The V call is TRBV6-2 or TRBV6-3, the J call TRBJ2-7, with D possibly being TRBD1 (6 bases). The germline CDR1 and CDR2 sequences are MNHEY and SVGEGT. Deletions cut 2 bases from V and 7 bases from J, with 15 bases between. The CDR3 totals 14 residues. The CDR3 reads CASSYDAGAGEQYF. Written as DNA, the CDR3 is TGTGCCAGCAGTTACGACGCAGGGGCCGGGGAGCAGTACTTC.

This sequence joins TRBV27 and TRBJ1-6; the D gene is possibly TRBD1 (5 bases). The CDR3 is 15 amino acids. Germline lookup yields CDR1 MNHEY and CDR2 SMNVEV (reference sequence). The ends were cut back, 3 bases at V and 3 bases at J, with 9 bases in the middle. CDR3 sequence: CASSFGQGYNSPLHF. CDR3 DNA sequence: TGTGCCAGCAGTTTTGGGCAGGGCTATAATTCACCCCTCCACTTT.

The chain couples TRBV9 to TRBJ2-5, with 8 bases that match TRBD2. V lost 0 bases to trimming and J lost 0 bases; unmatched junction nucleotides: 7. This CDR3 comprises 17 residues. Germline loops: CDR1 SGDLS, CDR2 YYNGEE. CDR3 sequence reads: CASSVAVGGGYQETQYF. CDR3 sequence (DNA): TGTGCCAGCAGCGTAGCTGTTGGCGGGGGGTACCAAGAGACCCAGTACTTC. Using reference TRBV9 and TRBJ2-5 for the parts outside the CDR3, the full variable domain is DSGVTQTPKHLITATGQRVTLRCSPRSGDLSVYWYQQSLDQGLQFLIQYYNGEERAKGNILERFSAQQFPDLHSELNLSSLELGDSALYFCASSVAVGGGYQETQYFGPGTRLLVL.

J is TRBJ2-3 and V is TRBV4-1; the D is unclear. Germline V gene lookup returns CDR1 MGHRA and CDR2 YSYEKL. V dropped 0 bases and J dropped 2 bases, with 9 bases sitting between them. The CDR3 consists of 15 residues. The chain's CDR3 is CASSQDGASTDTQYF. For the CDR3, the DNA is TGCGCCAGCAGCCAAGATGGAGCGTCCACAGATACGCAGTATTTT.

This sequence joins TRBV5-1 and TRBJ1-1, with D unclear. Trimming cost V 0 bases and J 1 base, with 7 bases left between them. CDR3 length: 14 amino acids. Germline V gene data show CDR1 as SGHRS and CDR2 as YFSETQ. For the CDR3, the DNA is TGCGCCAGCAGCTTGGTACCGGGGAACACTGAAGCTTTCTTT. Its protein is CASSLVPGNTEAFF. The entire variable domain, with the rest obtained from reference TRBV5-1 and TRBJ1-1, is as follows: KAGVTQTPRYLIKTRGQQVTLSCSPISGHRSVSWYQQTPGQGLQFLFEYFSETQRNKGNFPGRFSGRQFSNSRSEMNVSTLELGDSALYLCASSLVPGNTEAFFGQGTRLTVV.

The sample holds a few counts of this clone. The chain is built from TRBV7-9 and TRBJ1-3, with TRBD1 identical over 8 bases. Trimming at V came to 1 base and at J to 3 bases, leaving 5 bases not matched to a gene. CDR3 length: 16 residues. Per germline, CDR1 SEHNR and CDR2 FQNEAQ (reference sequence). CDR3 residues: CASSLETGGLGNTIYF. DNA for the CDR3: TGTGCCAGCAGCTTAGAAACAGGGGGTCTTGGAAACACCATATATTTT.

The chain combines TRBV5-4 with TRBJ1-4; 12 bases agree with TRBD1. The CDR3 consists of 16 residues. Trimming removed 4 bases from V and 8 bases from J; junction bases left unmatched: 9. Germline values: CDR1 SGHNT, CDR2 YYREEE (reference sequence). CDR3 nucleotide sequence: TGTGCCAGCAGCACCGGGACAGGGGGCAGGAGCGAAAAACTGTTTTTT. This translates into CASSTGTGGRSEKLFF.

The chain joins TRBV7-9 to TRBJ1-2; D is unclear. Germline V CDR1 and CDR2: SEHNR, FQNEAQ (reference sequence). The CDR3 covers 15 residues. V lost 5 bases and J lost 3, with 16 bases in between. In DNA, the CDR3 is TGTGCCAGCAGCCGCTTTGTAGCCACGGACTATGGCTACACCTTC. Protein sequence: CASSRFVATDYGYTF.

Only one count was recorded for this clone. The chain recombines TRBV24-1 with TRBJ1-1, with a tentative D call TRBD1 (5 bases). The V and J ends lost 7 bases and 5 bases respectively, with 19 bases between them. The CDR3 is 15 amino acids. Germline values: CDR1 KGHDR, CDR2 SFDVKD. CDR3 protein: CATSGGAGLGTEAFF. CDR3 DNA sequence: TGTGCCACCAGCGGAGGGGCGGGGTTGGGAACTGAAGCTTTCTTT.

This clone was seen more than once but under ten times. The chain joins TRBV15 to TRBJ2-2, with D perhaps TRBD1 (5 bases). Germline CDR1 reads LNHNV; CDR2 reads YYDKDF (reference sequence). The CDR3 consists of 19 residues. Trimming left V 0 bases short and J 1 base short, with 18 bases between. The CDR3 region has the DNA TGTGCCACCAGCAGAGAGGGCGTCGCTAGGGGATGGAACACCGGGGAGCTGTTTTTT. This translates into CATSREGVARGWNTGELFF.

V and J are TRBV28 and TRBJ1-5; 7 bases align to TRBD1. J was trimmed by 4 bases and V by 6 bases; bases with no gene match: 9. The germline V gene has CDR1 MDHEN and CDR2 SYDVKM. CDR3 length: 15 amino acids. CDR3 loop: CASRGGGAGNQPQHF. The DNA for the CDR3 is TGTGCCAGCAGAGGAGGGGGCGCGGGAAATCAGCCCCAGCATTTT.

The gene calls are TRBV2 and TRBJ2-2; D is unresolved. V lost 8 bases and J lost 1, with 11 bases in between. CDR1 is SNHLY, CDR2 FYNNEI, per germline. The CDR3 runs 14 residues. The CDR3 loop is CASGTTKNTGELFF. CDR3 DNA: TGTGCCAGCGGAACAACTAAGAACACCGGGGAGCTGTTTTTT.

The chain has TRBV6-5 and TRBJ2-1, with D perhaps matching TRBD1 (5 bases). CDR1 MNHEY and CDR2 SVGAGI come from the germline V gene. The CDR3 is 11 amino acids. V was pared by 6 bases and J by 5 bases, with 5 bases between. The CDR3 DNA is TGTGCCAGCAGGGACAACAATGAGCAGTTCTTC. It is translated as CASRDNNEQFF.

The V gene is TRBV6-5, the J gene TRBJ2-1; 8 bases align to TRBD2. V lost 2 bases, J lost 9 bases, and 9 bases stayed unmatched. The CDR3 has 15 residues. Germline V CDR1 and CDR2: MNHEY, SVGAGI. Here the CDR3 reads CASSYARGGAFEQFF. The CDR3 coding sequence is TGTGCCAGCAGTTACGCACGGGGGGGGGCGTTTGAGCAGTTCTTC.

The gene calls are TRBV25-1 and TRBJ2-7; 8 bases are shared with TRBD1. V gave up 7 bases and J gave up 6 bases; unmatched junction bases: 5. From germline, CDR1 is MGHDK and CDR2 SYGVNS. The CDR3 runs to 12 residues. The CDR3 nucleotides read TGTGCCAGCATGGGACAGGCGCTCGAGCAGTACGTC. Translated, it gives CASMGQALEQYV.

The chain has TRBV28 and TRBJ1-2; 9 bases are shared with TRBD1. CDR3 length: 16 residues. Germline V CDR1 and CDR2: MDHEN, SYDVKM. V dropped 6 bases and J dropped 5; count of bases not matched to a gene: 13. Here the CDR3 reads CASSPNGVGQGYGYTF. The CDR3 DNA reads as TGTGCCAGCAGCCCCAATGGAGTCGGACAGGGGTATGGCTACACCTTC.

This chain links TRBV5-6 with TRBJ1-1, with 9 nucleotides matching TRBD1. The junction had 6 bases not matched to a gene; V was cut back by 2 bases and J by 4 bases. This CDR3 is 15 amino acids long. From germline, CDR1 is SGHDT and CDR2 YYEEEE. CDR3 bases: TGTGCCAGCAGCTTTGCAGACAGGGGGGTCACTGAAGCTTTCTTT. As protein: CASSFADRGVTEAFF.